This TCR beta chain was profiled in a study of T cell changes during pregnancy in multiple sclerosis (dated by TCRdb to the late 2010s). Broadly, across the study: In women with multiple sclerosis, the researchers looked at how the T cell repertoire shifted as pregnancy progressed.

Library creation used the immunoSEQ multiplex PCR assay. Not all clones reach the TCRdb copy of this immuneACCESS table, which keeps in-frame sequences only. Checked studies attribute under half of the gap to unresolved V genes and leave the rest unexplained. The sample contains tens of thousands of clones, 90% of them found a single time. The biggest ten clones account for roughly 0.58% of the sample. Per the germline V gene, SNHLY is the CDR1 and FYNNEI is the CDR2. Spanning cysteine to phenylalanine, the CDR3 consists of 12 amino acids. Just the 36-base CDR3 DNA is kept, in frame starting at base 1. At the junction V is shortened by 1 base and J by 12 bases, with 10 bases in between. Note on this clone: No antigen is known for it. Qualities for individual bases were not recorded, and no much larger clone is one base off.

The chain uses TRBV2 and TRBJ2-1, and perhaps TRBD2 as D gene, on 5 matching bases. The origin of this receptor is a female donor in good health, enrolled as a control in a pregnancy study. The sample was CD4+ T cells from peripheral blood mononuclear cells, taken in the third trimester of pregnancy. For the CDR3, the sequence is CASSEVASWQFF. The nucleotides are TGTGCCAGCAGTGAAGTGGCTAGCTGGCAGTTCTTC.